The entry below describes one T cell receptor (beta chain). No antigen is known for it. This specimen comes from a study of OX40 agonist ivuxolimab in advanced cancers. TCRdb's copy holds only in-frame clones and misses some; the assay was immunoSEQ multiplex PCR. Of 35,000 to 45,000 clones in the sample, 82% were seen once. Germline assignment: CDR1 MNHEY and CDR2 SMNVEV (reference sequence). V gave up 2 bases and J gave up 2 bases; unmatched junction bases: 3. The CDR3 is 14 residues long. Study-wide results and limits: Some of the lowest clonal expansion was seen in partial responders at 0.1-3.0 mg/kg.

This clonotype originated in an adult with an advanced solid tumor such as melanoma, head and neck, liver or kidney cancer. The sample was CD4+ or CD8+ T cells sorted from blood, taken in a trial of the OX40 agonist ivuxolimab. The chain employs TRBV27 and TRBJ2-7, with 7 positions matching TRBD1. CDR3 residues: CASSLEGAPYEQYF. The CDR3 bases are TGTGCCAGCAGTTTAGAGGGGGCCCCCTACGAGCAGTACTTC.